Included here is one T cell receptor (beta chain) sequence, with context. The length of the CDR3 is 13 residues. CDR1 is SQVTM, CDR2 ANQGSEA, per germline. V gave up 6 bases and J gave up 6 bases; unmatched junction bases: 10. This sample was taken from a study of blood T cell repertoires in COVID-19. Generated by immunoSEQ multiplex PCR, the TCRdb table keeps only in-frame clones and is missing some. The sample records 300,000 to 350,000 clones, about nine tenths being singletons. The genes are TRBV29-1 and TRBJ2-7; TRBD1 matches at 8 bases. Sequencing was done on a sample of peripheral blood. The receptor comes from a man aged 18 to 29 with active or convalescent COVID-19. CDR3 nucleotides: TGCAGCGTGGTGACAGGGGTCGGGGGCGAGCAGTACTTC. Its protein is CSVVTGVGGEQYF.